This T cell receptor (beta chain) is from a study of OX40 agonist ivuxolimab in advanced cancers. CDR3 length: 16 residues. The junction had 10 bases not matched to a gene; V was cut back by 8 bases and J by 2 bases. Germline V CDR1 and CDR2: ENHRY, SYGVKD. TCRdb's table, derived via immunoSEQ multiplex PCR, lists solely in-frame clones and lacks some. The sample carries about 95,000 clones, about 91% recorded once. The chain uses TRBV10-3 and TRBJ2-3; 10 bases match TRBD2. This TCR was sampled from an adult with an advanced solid tumor such as melanoma, head and neck, liver or kidney cancer. Sequencing used CD4+ or CD8+ T cells sorted from blood, obtained in a trial of the OX40 agonist ivuxolimab. CDR3 sequence (DNA): TGTGCCATCTCTCCCCTAGCGGGAGAGGACACAGATACGCAGTATTTT. It translates to CAISPLAGEDTDTQYF.